The 8 T cell receptor beta chains reported below all come from one sample, sequenced in a study of shared clonotypes between healthy human individuals. Sequencing used immunoSEQ multiplex PCR; TCRdb keeps in-frame clones, though not all of them. The repertoire holds about 230,000 clones, with 60% to 80% as singletons. Sequences were obtained from memory CD4+ T cells sorted from blood. Described subset: CD45RA-negative fraction. These receptor sequences come from a young man in good health.

This clone turned up a few times. This chain uses TRBV4-2 with TRBJ2-3; TRBD1 matches at 7 bases. CDR3 length: 17 residues. Germline lookup yields CDR1 LGHNA and CDR2 YNFKEQ. V shed 0 bases, J shed 4 bases, and the junction held 10 bases outside the gene matches. Here the CDR3 DNA reads TGTGCCAGCAGCCAAGAATTGCGAGCAGGGGGTGCAGATACGCAGTATTTT. Its protein is CASSQELRAGGADTQYF.

The CDR3 DNA reads as TGTGCCAGCAGATTGAGGGGGATGAACACTGAAGCTTTCTTT. Its translation: CASRLRGMNTEAFF. The chain combines TRBV25-1 with TRBJ1-1; possible D gene TRBD1, 6 bases. Germline CDR1 MGHDK, CDR2 SYGVNS. Trimming left V 6 bases short and J 0 bases short, with 11 bases between. This CDR3 spans 14 amino acids.

V and J are TRBV6-1 and TRBJ2-5; D might be TRBD2 (6 bases). V shed 7 bases and J shed 7 bases, with 16 bases lying between them. Germline V lookup: CDR1 MNHNS, CDR2 SASEGT. The CDR3 has 13 amino acids. The CDR3 DNA reads as TGTGCCAGCACCCCTTTGGGGGGACGGACCCAGTACTTC. This codes for CASTPLGGRTQYF.

This clone appeared a few times. V usage is TRBV28 and J usage is TRBJ2-7, with 8 bases aligning to TRBD2. CDR1 is MDHEN, CDR2 SYDVKM, per germline. The V gene end was trimmed by 5 bases and the J gene end by 0 bases; junction bases not matched to a gene: 15. There are 18 residues in the CDR3. CDR3 region: CASSPPELAARGSYEQYF. In DNA form, the CDR3 reads TGTGCCAGCAGTCCCCCCGAACTAGCGGCCAGGGGCTCCTACGAGCAGTACTTC.

The chain employs TRBV19 and TRBJ2-1; a possible D gene is TRBD2 (6 bases). Trimming pared 3 bases from V and 3 bases from J, leaving 12 bases between. There are 15 residues in the CDR3. Per the germline V gene, CDR1 is LNHDA and CDR2 is SQIVND (reference sequence). The CDR3 spells CASSISVSGYNEQFF. Written as DNA, the CDR3 is TGTGCCAGTAGTATCTCGGTTAGCGGCTACAATGAGCAGTTCTTC. The entire variable domain, with the rest obtained from reference TRBV19 and TRBJ2-1, is as follows: DGGITQSPKYLFRKEGQNVTLSCEQNLNHDAMYWYRQDPGQGLRLIYYSQIVNDFQKGDIAEGYSVSREKKESFPLTVTSAQKNPTAFYLCASSISVSGYNEQFFGPGTRLTVL.

This clone was counted between two and nine times. This rearrangement joins TRBV6-1 to TRBJ2-1; possibly TRBD2 for D (5 bases). CDR3 length: 14 residues. Trimming removed 7 bases at V and 6 bases at J, with 16 bases between. Per germline, CDR1 MNHNS and CDR2 SASEGT. CDR3 in DNA: TGTGCCAGCACTGGACCCGGGGAGAGCAATGAGCAGTTCTTC. This gives the protein CASTGPGESNEQFF.

This chain links TRBV18 with TRBJ1-1; no clear D gene. The CDR3 is made up of 14 amino acids. Looked up from germline, CDR1 is KGHSH and CDR2 is LQKENI. The V gene lost 3 bases and the J gene lost 1 base, with 9 bases spanning the gap. CDR3 sequence reads: CASSPLPRNTEAFF. The CDR3 DNA reads as TGTGCCAGCTCACCCTTACCTCGGAACACTGAAGCTTTCTTT.

The gene calls are TRBV5-4 and TRBJ2-7; 16 positions agree with TRBD2. V trimming: 3 bases; J trimming: 2 bases; junction bases outside the gene matches: 2. The CDR3 sequence is 16 residues long. Germline loops: CDR1 SGHNT, CDR2 YYREEE (reference sequence). The CDR3 region has the DNA TGTGCCAGCAGCTCGGGACTAGCGGGAGGGCCCTACGAGCAGTACTTC. It codes for CASSSGLAGGPYEQYF.